This TCR beta chain was obtained from a study of OX40 agonist ivuxolimab in advanced cancers. TCRdb's table, derived via immunoSEQ multiplex PCR, lists solely in-frame clones and lacks some. Here the sample spans more than 85,000 clones, 70% to 85% being singletons. Germline CDR1 reads SGDLS; CDR2 reads YYNGEE. The CDR3 runs to 14 residues. The germline V and J ends were trimmed by 3 bases and 5 bases, with 12 bases remaining between them. The receptor was derived from an adult with an advanced solid tumor such as melanoma, head and neck, liver or kidney cancer. The chain employs TRBV9 and TRBJ1-5, with D possibly matching TRBD1 (5 bases). Sequences were derived from CD4+ or CD8+ T cells sorted from blood, sampled in a trial of the OX40 agonist ivuxolimab. The CDR3 DNA reads as TGTGCCAGCAGCGCCGACATGGGGGATCAGCCCCAGCATTTT. The encoded protein is CASSADMGDQPQHF. Combining the CDR3 with reference TRBV9 and TRBJ1-5 gives the whole variable domain DSGVTQTPKHLITATGQRVTLRCSPRSGDLSVYWYQQSLDQGLQFLIQYYNGEERAKGNILERFSAQQFPDLHSELNLSSLELGDSALYFCASSADMGDQPQHFGDGTRLSIL.